Below, 15 T cell receptor beta chains from the same sample are listed, as sequenced in a study of blood T cells in healthy people across ages. A second PCR of roughly 7 to 11 cycles used a sample-barcoded 5' primer and a J-beta primer mix. TCRdb reanalysed the 5' RACE reads using MiXCR and keeps one entry per CDR3 protein. The sample lists around 800,000 distinct CDR3 sequences, 20% to 30% occurring once. These same data were also listed under a study on T cells of mothers and their children.

Sequenced material: blood. Receptors were obtained from a boy under 18 in good health.

The J gene is TRBJ1-2, the V gene TRBV27; D remains unclear. Looked up from germline, CDR1 is MNHEY and CDR2 is SMNVEV (reference sequence). V was cut by 6 bases and J by 2 bases, with 10 bases left in between. This CDR3 is 13 amino acids long. CDR3 amino acids: CASRSGENYGYTF. CDR3 bases: TGTGCCAGCAGATCCGGGGAGAACTATGGCTACACCTTC.

This clonotype was observed a handful of times. V usage is TRBV6-1 and J usage is TRBJ2-5; 14 nucleotides align to TRBD2. The last part of the DNA fits TRBJ2-1 better; the J call may be wrong. CDR3 length equals 16 residues. Germline CDR1 is MNHNS and CDR2 is SASEGT. CDR3: CASSRGLAGDYNEQFF. The CDR3 region has the DNA TGTGCCAGCAGTCGGGGACTAGCGGGGGATTACAATGAGCAGTTCTTC.

The chain joins TRBV27 to TRBJ2-7; D not resolved. This CDR3 contains 13 residues. CDR1 MNHEY and CDR2 SMNVEV come from the germline V gene (reference sequence). The V end was cut by 0 bases, the J end by 7 bases, with 10 bases between. Here the CDR3 reads CASSLSVQNEQYF. The CDR3 bases are TGTGCCAGCAGTTTATCCGTACAGAATGAGCAGTACTTC.

There are a few counts of this clonotype. The chain is built from TRBV20-1 and TRBJ2-5; D remains unclear. Germline V lookup: CDR1 DFQATT, CDR2 SNEGSKA (reference sequence). Trimming stripped 3 bases from V and 11 bases from J, with 25 bases between. The CDR3 totals 15 residues. CDR3 DNA sequence: TGCAGTGCTAGGCAAGCCAAGGCTTTCCTAAAAGAGCAGTACTTC. Encoded protein: CSARQAKAFLKEQYF.

Concerning this clonotype itself: One junction end disagrees with the germline gene, perhaps due to a read error. This sequence joins TRBV5-5 and TRBJ1-1, with 7 bases aligning to TRBD1. CDR3 length: 14 amino acids. Germline V CDR1 and CDR2: SGHKS, YYEKEE (reference sequence). CDR3 sequence reads: CASTLLTGSTEAFF. CDR3 in DNA: TGTGCCAGCACCTTGTTGACAGGGTCCACTGAAGCTTTCTTT. The entire variable domain, with the rest obtained from reference TRBV5-5 and TRBJ1-1, is as follows: DAGVTQSPTHLIKTRGQQVTLRCSPISGHKSVSWYQQVLGQGPQFIFQYYEKEERGRGNFPDRFSARQFPNYSSELNVNALLLGDSALYLCASTLLTGSTEAFFGQGTRLTVV.

To note about this clonotype: Sequence at one end of the junction differs from germline and may be a read error. CDR3 in amino acids: CASSLDGQGRYEQYF. The CDR3 region has the DNA TGTGCCAGCAGCCTGGATGGACAGGGGCGGTACGAACAGTACTTC. The rearrangement links TRBV5-4 to TRBJ2-7; 9 nucleotides line up with TRBD1. The CDR3 length is 15 residues. Germline-derived CDR1 and CDR2 are SGHNT and YYREEE (reference sequence).

This clonotype has just a few counts. This CDR3 is missing its conserved last phenylalanine or tryptophan, likely due to a read error. The chain uses TRBV5-1 and TRBJ2-1; 8 bases match TRBD1. The junction had 3 bases not matched to a gene; V was cut back by 3 bases and J by 7 bases. The CDR3 sequence is 13 residues long. Germline V CDR1 and CDR2: SGHRS, YFSETQ. CDR3 nucleotide sequence: TGCGCCAGCAGCTGGACAGGGCGGAATGAGCAGTTCCTC. It is translated as CASSWTGRNEQFL.

The table lists this clonotype with a few counts. The gene calls are TRBV6-2 or TRBV6-3 and TRBJ1-5, with no clear D. The germline V and J ends were trimmed by 0 bases and 0 bases, with 9 bases remaining between them. The CDR3 runs to 16 residues. The germline CDR1 and CDR2 sequences are MNHEY and SVGEGT. CDR3 in amino acids: CASSYSTPSSNQPQHF. CDR3 coding DNA: TGTGCCAGCAGTTACTCGACCCCTAGTAGCAATCAGCCCCAGCATTTT.

Remarks on this clonotype: The junction departs from the called germline gene at one end, perhaps through a read error. This sequence joins TRBV2 and TRBJ2-2; possible D gene TRBD2, 5 bases. The length of the CDR3 is 14 residues. Germline-derived CDR1 and CDR2 are SNHLY and FYNNEI. CDR3 protein: CASRVRGPTGEQFF. The CDR3 nucleotides read TGTGCCAGCAGGGTCCGGGGTCCAACCGGGGAGCAGTTTTTT.

This clonotype has only a few counts. The chain links TRBV4-1 to TRBJ1-2, with unresolved D. Germline V gene lookup returns CDR1 MGHRA and CDR2 YSYEKL. The CDR3 contains 13 residues. The V end was cut by 0 bases, the J end by 5 bases, with 7 bases between. CDR3 bases: TGCGCCAGCAGCCAAGATCTGGAATATGGCTACACCTTC. The encoded protein is CASSQDLEYGYTF.

The genes are TRBV7-2 and TRBJ1-2; D remains ambiguous. The V end was cut by 5 bases, the J end by 8 bases, with 12 bases between. This CDR3 is built from 12 residues. Germline CDR1 SGHTA, CDR2 FQGNSA. The CDR3: CASSAEVWGYTF. Here the CDR3 DNA reads TGTGCCAGCAGCGCCGAGGTATGGGGCTACACCTTC.

In this sample, this clonotype turned up a few times. The rearrangement uses TRBV6-5 and TRBJ2-5; TRBD1 might be the D (6 bases). This CDR3 contains 14 residues. The V end lost 2 bases, the J end lost 5 bases, and 12 bases lay between the germline ends. Germline lookup yields CDR1 MNHEY and CDR2 SVGAGI. CDR3 sequence reads: CASSYQGLGETQYF. The CDR3 DNA reads as TGTGCCAGCAGTTACCAGGGGTTGGGCGAGACCCAGTACTTC.

This clonotype has a handful of counts. The chain couples TRBV15 to TRBJ2-7; D is unclear. The CDR3 has 16 amino acids. With 0 bases removed from V and 2 bases from J, the gap between germline ends came to 14 bases. Germline V gives CDR1 LNHNV, CDR2 YYDKDF (reference sequence). CDR3 nucleotide sequence: TGTGCCACCAGCAGAGATCAAGGCGACTTAACCTACGAGCAGTACTTC. Translation gives CATSRDQGDLTYEQYF.

Worth noting for this clonotype: A clone one base away is much larger, so this may be a read error. The V call is TRBV5-1, the J call TRBJ2-1; no clear D gene. Germline CDR1 is SGHRS and CDR2 is YFSETQ. CDR3 length: 15 amino acids. The CDR3 loop reads CASSLVLVPGNAQFF. The CDR3 DNA reads as TGCGCCAGCAGCTTGGTCCTGGTCCCCGGCAATGCGCAGTTCTTC.

This clonotype turned up a few times. The V gene is TRBV5-1, the J gene TRBJ2-5, with D perhaps TRBD2 (5 bases). The CDR3 extends over 14 amino acids. The germline V gene has CDR1 SGHRS and CDR2 YFSETQ. V lost 4 bases to trimming and J lost 5 bases, with 15 bases between them. CDR3 nucleotides: TGCGCCAGCAGCCGTATCGGGGTGTGGGAGACCCAGTACTTC. Translation gives CASSRIGVWETQYF.